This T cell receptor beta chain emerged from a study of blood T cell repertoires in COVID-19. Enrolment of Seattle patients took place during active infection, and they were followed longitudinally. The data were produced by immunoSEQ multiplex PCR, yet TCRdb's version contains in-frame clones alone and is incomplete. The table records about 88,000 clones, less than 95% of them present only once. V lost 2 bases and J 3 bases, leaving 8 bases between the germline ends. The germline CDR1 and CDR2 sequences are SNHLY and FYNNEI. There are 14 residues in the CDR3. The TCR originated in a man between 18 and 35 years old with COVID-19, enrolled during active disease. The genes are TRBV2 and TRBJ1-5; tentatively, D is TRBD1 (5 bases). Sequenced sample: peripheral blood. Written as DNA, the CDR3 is TGTGCCAGCAGTGAACCGACAGACAATCAGCCCCAGCATTTT. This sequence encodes CASSEPTDNQPQHF.